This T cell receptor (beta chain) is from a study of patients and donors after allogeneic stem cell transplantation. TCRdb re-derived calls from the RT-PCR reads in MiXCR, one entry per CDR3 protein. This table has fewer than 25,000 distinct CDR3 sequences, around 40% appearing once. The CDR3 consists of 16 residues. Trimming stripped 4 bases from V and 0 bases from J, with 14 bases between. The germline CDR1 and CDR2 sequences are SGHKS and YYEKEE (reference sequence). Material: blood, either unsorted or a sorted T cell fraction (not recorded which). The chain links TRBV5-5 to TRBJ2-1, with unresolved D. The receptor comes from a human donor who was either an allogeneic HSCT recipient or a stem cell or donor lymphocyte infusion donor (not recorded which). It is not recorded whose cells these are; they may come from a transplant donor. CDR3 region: CASSPEVLLSYNEQFF. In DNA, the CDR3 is TGTGCCAGCAGCCCTGAGGTTCTCCTCTCCTACAATGAGCAGTTCTTC.